Below are 16 T cell receptor beta chains sequenced from a single sample in a study of blood T cell repertoires in COVID-19. The table came from immunoSEQ multiplex PCR; TCRdb's copy has only in-frame clones and leaves some out. This repertoire shows roughly 100,000 clones, approximately 84% found once; its top ten account for more than 9%. The sequencing sample was made of peripheral blood. The receptors come from a man between 65 and 80 years old with acute or convalescent COVID-19.

V gene TRBV28 combines with J gene TRBJ1-3; tentatively, D is TRBD1 (5 bases). The germline CDR1 and CDR2 sequences are MDHEN and SYDVKM. The V end lost 7 bases, the J end lost 9 bases, and 22 bases lay between the germline ends. This CDR3 has 15 amino acids. CDR3 coding DNA: TGTGCCAGCATTACCTACCGCGGGGCAGAGGGCACCATATATTTT. Its translation is CASITYRGAEGTIYF. The entire variable domain, with the rest obtained from reference TRBV28 and TRBJ1-3, is as follows: DVKVTQSSRYLVKRTGEKVFLECVQDMDHENMFWYRQDPGLGLRLIYFSYDVKMKEKGDIPEGYSVSREKKERFSLILESASTNQTSMYLCASITYRGAEGTIYFGEGSWLTVV.

The chain employs TRBV5-4 and TRBJ2-1; 10 nucleotides align to TRBD2. The J segment lost 4 bases and the V segment lost 4 bases, leaving 5 bases of the junction unmatched. This CDR3 contains 15 residues. Looked up from germline, CDR1 is SGHNT and CDR2 is YYREEE (reference sequence). The CDR3 region is CASSIGLAEYNEQFF. The DNA for the CDR3 is TGTGCCAGCAGCATTGGACTAGCGGAATACAATGAGCAGTTCTTC. Based on the CDR3 plus reference TRBV5-4 and TRBJ2-1, the full variable domain is ETGVTQSPTHLIKTRGQQVTLRCSSQSGHNTVSWYQQALGQGPQFIFQYYREEENGRGNFPPRFSGLQFPNYSSELNVNALELDDSALYLCASSIGLAEYNEQFFGPGTRLTVL.

This clone came up a few times. This chain links TRBV6-4 with TRBJ2-2; TRBD2 aligns across 14 bases. Germline-derived CDR1 and CDR2 are MRHNA and SNTAGT. V shed 3 bases, J shed 6 bases, and the junction held 0 bases outside the gene matches. CDR3 length: 15 amino acids. The CDR3 nucleotides are TGTGCCAGCAGTGAGGGACTAGCGGGAGCCGGGGAGCTGTTTTTT. Protein sequence: CASSEGLAGAGELFF.

This clone has just one count. This CDR3 reads CATSKGGQGASIEQFF. CDR3 DNA sequence: TGTGCCACCAGCAAGGGCGGACAGGGGGCTTCTATTGAGCAGTTCTTC. The chain links TRBV15 to TRBJ2-1; 11 nucleotides agree with TRBD1. Per germline, CDR1 LNHNV and CDR2 YYDKDF (reference sequence). J gave up 9 bases and V 4 bases, and 11 bases lay outside the gene matches. The CDR3 has 16 residues. Full variable domain (rest looked up from reference TRBV15 and TRBJ2-1): DAMVIQNPRYQVTQFGKPVTLSCSQTLNHNVMYWYQQKSSQAPKLLFHYYDKDFNNEADTPDNFQSRRPNTSFCFLDIRSPGLGDTAMYLCATSKGGQGASIEQFFGPGTRLTVL.

The chain is built from TRBV19 and TRBJ2-7; no reliable D call. The CDR3 sequence is 13 residues long. V was cut by 6 bases and J by 4 bases, with 13 bases left in between. Germline V CDR1 and CDR2: LNHDA, SQIVND (reference sequence). CDR3 DNA sequence: TGTGCCAGTAGCCTACAGAGTTTATACGAGCAGTACTTC. Translating gives CASSLQSLYEQYF.

In this sample, this clone turned up a few times. The chain links TRBV27 to TRBJ2-6; 9 bases are a match to TRBD1. The CDR3 contains 22 residues. V lost 4 bases and J lost 2; bases outside the gene matches: 21. Per the germline V gene, CDR1 is MNHEY and CDR2 is SMNVEV (reference sequence). CDR3 in DNA: TGTGCCAGCAGTTCCACCCTGGGACAGGGTTTCACTATGGTCGCTGGGGCCAACGTCCTGACTTTC. It is translated as CASSSTLGQGFTMVAGANVLTF.

This rearrangement joins TRBV6-5 to TRBJ2-7, with D uncertain. The V end was cut by 4 bases, the J end by 1 base, with 11 bases between. The CDR3 totals 14 residues. Germline lookup yields CDR1 MNHEY and CDR2 SVGAGI. As DNA, the CDR3 is TGTGCCAGCAGTTTCGATAGAGTGTCCTACGAGCAGTACTTC. This codes for CASSFDRVSYEQYF.

Only a few counts were recorded for this clone. The chain uses TRBV19 and TRBJ1-5; 7 bases line up with TRBD1. The CDR3 consists of 14 residues. J lost 5 bases, V lost 5 bases, and 6 bases had no gene match. Germline V CDR1 and CDR2: LNHDA, SQIVND (reference sequence). The CDR3 coding sequence is TGTGCCAGTAGTCAACAGGGGAAGGATCAGCCCCAGCATTTT. Translation gives CASSQQGKDQPQHF.

This chain joins TRBV6-5 and TRBJ2-7; 9 nucleotides line up with TRBD1. Unmatched junction bases numbered 10, after V lost 5 bases and J lost 8 bases. The germline gives CDR1 MNHEY, CDR2 SVGAGI. There are 14 residues in the CDR3. The CDR3 DNA reads TGTGCCAGCAGTAGGGGGACAGGGCCGTTACAGCAGTACTTC. Its translation: CASSRGTGPLQQYF.

The chain combines TRBV11-3 with TRBJ1-1; D ambiguous. The CDR3 has 13 amino acids. The V gene's germline CDR1 is SGHNT and CDR2 YENEEA. With 0 bases removed from V and 5 bases from J, the gap between germline ends came to 7 bases. The CDR3 DNA is TGTGCCAGCAGCTTAGAGGTAGATACTGAAGCTTTCTTT. It encodes CASSLEVDTEAFF.

The genes are TRBV18 and TRBJ2-2; no definite D call. CDR3 length: 12 residues. Trimming cost V 3 bases and J 6 bases, with 5 bases left between them. Germline-derived CDR1 and CDR2 are KGHSH and LQKENI. The CDR3 DNA sequence: TGTGCCAGCTCACCCCTCCCCGGGGAGCTGTTTTTT. It codes for CASSPLPGELFF.

This chain links TRBV9 with TRBJ2-5; weak D call: TRBD1 (6 bases). The ends were cut back, 0 bases at V and 4 bases at J, with 10 bases in the middle. Germline assignment: CDR1 SGDLS and CDR2 YYNGEE. The CDR3 has 14 amino acids. This CDR3 reads CASSVEQGRETQYF. The DNA of the CDR3 is TGTGCCAGCAGCGTAGAGCAGGGGCGAGAGACCCAGTACTTC.

The gene calls are TRBV2 and TRBJ1-5; 7 nucleotides align to TRBD1. V shed 7 bases and J 0 bases; nucleotides not matched to a gene: 9. The CDR3 has 16 residues. The germline V gene has CDR1 SNHLY and CDR2 FYNNEI. The chain's CDR3 is CASTQGVSFSNQPQHF. DNA for the CDR3: TGTGCCAGCACGCAGGGGGTGAGTTTTAGCAATCAGCCCCAGCATTTT.

The rearrangement links TRBV9 to TRBJ2-5; TRBD2 agrees at 7 bases. The germline gives CDR1 SGDLS, CDR2 YYNGEE. The CDR3 totals 16 residues. V shed 5 bases, J shed 2 bases, and the junction held 12 bases outside the gene matches. The CDR3 DNA follows: TGTGCCAGCAGTGCCAGCGGGACTCCGGATCAAGAGACCCAGTACTTC. It encodes CASSASGTPDQETQYF.

This clone was detected only once. The chain uses TRBV28 and TRBJ2-7, with D perhaps TRBD1 (6 bases). The CDR3 spans 15 residues. Trimming shortened V by 6 bases and J by 3 bases, and 18 bases separated the two germline ends. Germline CDR1 is MDHEN and CDR2 is SYDVKM. The CDR3, as DNA: TGTGCCAGCAGGTTCCTACAGGGTGGATACTACGAGCAGTACTTC. Protein product: CASRFLQGGYYEQYF.

This chain links TRBV30 with TRBJ2-3; a possible D gene is TRBD2 (6 bases). The V end was cut by 1 base, the J end by 0 bases, with 17 bases between. CDR1 and CDR2 (germline): GTSNPN, SVGIG (reference sequence). The CDR3 length is 17 residues. CDR3 coding DNA: TGTGCCTGGAGTGCGGCCTGGGGGGAGGCTAGCACAGATACGCAGTATTTT. This encodes CAWSAAWGEASTDTQYF.